These T cell receptor beta chains were read from a single sample in a study of early T cells in non-severe SARS-CoV-2 infection. TCRdb reprocessed the 5' RACE reads via MiXCR and lists one record per CDR3 protein. The sample has approximately 97,000 distinct CDR3 sequences, 11% seen once; the top ten hold 4.7%. Specimen: whole blood, collected at baseline. The receptors were gathered from an adult who was a healthcare worker with PCR-confirmed SARS-CoV-2 infection or an uninfected control (not recorded which). Each CDR3 is given with its conserved first and last residue. A D gene is named only where the DNA matches it firmly. Rows give clone size only sometimes, using once, few, many, or a class for an expanded clone.

j_gene	v_gene	d_gene	abundance	CDR3nt	CDR3aa
TRBJ1-3	TRBV7-8	NA	many	TGTGCCAGCAGCTTATTTGTAGCGCACTCTGGAAACACCATATATTTT	CASSLFVAHSGNTIYF
TRBJ1-2	TRBV10-2	TRBD1	many	TGCGCCAGCAGTGAGTCGAGACAGGGGCTTGGCTACACCTTC	CASSESRQGLGYTF
TRBJ2-5	TRBV19	NA	NA	TGTGCCAGTAGTCGGGCGAGTCAAGAGACCCAGTACTTC	CASSRASQETQYF
TRBJ2-3	TRBV7-6	TRBD1	NA	TGTGCCAGCAGCTCAAGGGGACAGACTAGCACAGATACGCAGTATTTT	CASSSRGQTSTDTQYF
TRBJ2-1	TRBV12-5	NA	NA	TGTGCTAGTGGTTTGGTCGGGGTTCCGTTCTTC	CASGLVGVPFF
TRBJ1-1	TRBV11-2	NA	NA	TGTGCCAGCTCGGCGGTCCGGGGCCGAGATGAAGCTTTCTTT	CASSAVRGRDEAFF
TRBJ2-3	TRBV11-3	NA	NA	TGTGCCAGCAGCTTGAACAGGAGTCCCACAGATACGCAGTATTTT	CASSLNRSPTDTQYF
TRBJ2-1	TRBV7-8	NA	few	TGTGCCAGCAGCCTCAAAGGGAGCGGCTCTTCCTACAATGAGCAGTTCTTC	CASSLKGSGSSYNEQFF
TRBJ2-1	TRBV3-1	NA	NA	TGTGCCAGCAGCCTTACCGGGACGAGTATCTTC	CASSLTGTSIF
TRBJ1-5	TRBV20-1	NA	many	TGCAGTGCTAGGAAGGGCTTTAATCAGCCCCAGCATTTT	CSARKGFNQPQHF
TRBJ2-3	TRBV24-1	NA	few	TGTGCCACCAGTGATTATACGCGATCTAGCACAGATACGCAGTATTTT	CATSDYTRSSTDTQYF
TRBJ2-3	TRBV29-1	NA	few	TGCAGCGTTGAGACCCAGGGCGGCACAGATACGCAGTATTTT	CSVETQGGTDTQYF
TRBJ2-7	TRBV27	NA	NA	TGTGCCAGCAGTTTCGCGGACACCTACGAGCAGTACTTC	CASSFADTYEQYF
TRBJ2-7	TRBV5-8	NA	NA	TGTGCCAGCAGCTTGGGTATCAATCTCTCCTACGAGCAGTACTTC	CASSLGINLSYEQYF
TRBJ2-3	TRBV10-3	TRBD1	NA	TGTGCCATCAGGGACAGGGAAGGAGATACGCAGTATTTT	CAIRDREGDTQYF
TRBJ2-4	TRBV12-5	NA	few	TGTGCTAGTGCCCAAGGGGGGCAAAACATTCAGTACTTC	CASAQGGQNIQYF
TRBJ2-3	TRBV19	NA	NA	TGTGCCAGTAGTATTCGGGGACAAAACACAGATACGCAGTATTTT	CASSIRGQNTDTQYF
TRBJ2-3	TRBV3-1	NA	many	TGTGCCAGCAGCCACGCGGTAGAGTTAGACGCAGATACGCAGTATTTT	CASSHAVELDADTQYF
TRBJ1-1	TRBV30	NA	NA	TGTGCCTGGGAGCCCGGACAGAGGAAGGCCTTGGCTGAAGCTTTCTTT	CAWEPGQRKALAEAFF
TRBJ2-7	TRBV20-1	NA	many	TGCAGTGCTAGGACAGGCCCCTACGAGCAGTACTTC	CSARTGPYEQYF
TRBJ2-3	TRBV7-2	NA	many	TGTGCCAGCAGCTTAGTATCCACAGATACGCAGTATTTT	CASSLVSTDTQYF
TRBJ2-7	TRBV10-2	TRBD1	few	TGCGCCAGCAGTGAGAGGTCACAGGGGATGCACGAGCAGTACTTC	CASSERSQGMHEQYF
TRBJ1-4	TRBV6-5	NA	few	TGTGCCAGCAGTTTACAGGGCCATAATGAAAAACTGTTTTTT	CASSLQGHNEKLFF
TRBJ2-5	TRBV29-1	NA	few	TGCAGCGTTGAAGTTGGCGGCCGTGGGGAGACCCAGTACTTC	CSVEVGGRGETQYF
TRBJ2-3	TRBV20-1	TRBD2	NA	TGCAGTGCTAGAGCCCCGAGCGGGGGAGCTAGCACAGATACGCAGTATTTT	CSARAPSGGASTDTQYF
TRBJ2-2	TRBV24-1	NA	many	TGTGCCACCAGCTCGATCGGAGGGGTGAACACCGGGGAGCTGTTTTTT	CATSSIGGVNTGELFF
TRBJ1-5	TRBV12-3/TRBV12-4	NA	many	TGTGCCAGCAATCCCGACAGGACGGATCAGCCCCAGCATTTT	CASNPDRTDQPQHF
TRBJ1-1	TRBV2	NA	many	TGTGCCAGCAGTGAACTGGGGGGAACTGAAGCTTTCTTT	CASSELGGTEAFF
TRBJ1-3	TRBV29-1	NA	few	TGCAGCGTTGTAATGAATTCTGGAAACACCATATATTTT	CSVVMNSGNTIYF
TRBJ2-5	TRBV27	TRBD1	many	TGTGCCAGCAGTCCTCAACAGGGGCGGCAAGAGACCCAGTACTTC	CASSPQQGRQETQYF
TRBJ2-3	TRBV20-1	NA	few	TGCAGTGCTAGAGATACAGAGCGGGGCACAGATACGCAGTATTTT	CSARDTERGTDTQYF
TRBJ2-7	TRBV25-1	TRBD1	few	TGTGCCAGCACCCACAGGGGGAGGTACGAGCAGTACTTC	CASTHRGRYEQYF
TRBJ1-5	TRBV18	NA	few	TGTGCCAGCTCACCAGGGGCAGACAATCAGCCCCAGCATTTT	CASSPGADNQPQHF
TRBJ2-5	TRBV29-1	TRBD2	few	TGCAGCGCCCCATCGCATGGGACTAGCGGGAGTGAGACCCAGTACTTC	CSAPSHGTSGSETQYF
TRBJ1-1	TRBV4-2	TRBD1	many	TGTGCCAGCAGCCTTTCGACAGGGGAGGCTTTCTTT	CASSLSTGEAFF
TRBJ2-3	TRBV12-3/TRBV12-4	NA	NA	TGTGCCAGCAGTTTAAATGGGCTCGGTACAGATACGCAGTATTTT	CASSLNGLGTDTQYF
TRBJ1-1	TRBV5-1	NA	few	TGCGCCAGCAGCTTTAGGAAAGACACTGAAGCTTTCTTT	CASSFRKDTEAFF
TRBJ2-2	TRBV19	NA	few	TGTGCCACCCAAATCAGGGACACCGGGGAGCTGTTTTTT	CATQIRDTGELFF
TRBJ2-2	TRBV7-3	NA	NA	TGTGCCAGCGCAGACTCGAACACCGGGGAGCTGTTTTTT	CASADSNTGELFF
TRBJ2-3	TRBV7-2	NA	NA	TGTGCCAGCAGTAAAAAAGATACGCAGTATTTT	CASSKKDTQYF
TRBJ2-3	TRBV7-8	TRBD2	few	TGTGCCAGCAGCTTAGGGACTAGCGGGAGCACAGATACGCAGTATTTT	CASSLGTSGSTDTQYF
TRBJ2-3	TRBV19	TRBD1	NA	TGTGCCAGTAGTATCGTCCGGGACAGGAGCACAGATACGCAGTATTTT	CASSIVRDRSTDTQYF